This note documents a single T cell receptor beta chain sequence. Some clones are missing from TCRdb's copy, which holds only in-frame ones; the method was immunoSEQ multiplex PCR. The sample shows about 1.9 million clones, about 93% of them seen only once. CD45RO-negative, CCR7-selected cells formed the naive CD8 fraction, which excluded terminally differentiated effector memory CD45RA+ cells. This sample is part of a study of shared clonotypes between healthy human individuals. Background on the study: With ages of 18 to 49, the donors were a couple of women and three men.

This receptor was taken from a man between 18 and 29 years old in good health. Some clones in this sample may be carry-over from other donors' samples. Sequences were obtained from naive CD8+ T cells from PBMCs.

The CDR3 sequence is CASSLGGRNEQYF. CDR3 coding DNA: TGTGCCAGCAGCTTAGGAGGGAGGAACGAGCAGTACTTC. J is TRBJ2-7 and V is TRBV11-1, with D possibly TRBD2 on 6 matching bases. The germline V and J ends were trimmed by 1 base and 5 bases, with 9 bases remaining between them. Germline CDR1 is SGHAT and CDR2 is FQDESV (reference sequence). The CDR3 has 13 amino acids.